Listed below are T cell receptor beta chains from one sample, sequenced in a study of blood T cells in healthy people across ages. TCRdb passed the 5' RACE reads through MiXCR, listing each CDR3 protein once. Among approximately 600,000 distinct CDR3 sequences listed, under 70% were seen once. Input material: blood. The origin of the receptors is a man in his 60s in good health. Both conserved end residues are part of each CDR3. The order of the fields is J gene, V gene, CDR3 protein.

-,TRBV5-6,CASTLRGTQYF
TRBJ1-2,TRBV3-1,CASSQDLVSGYTF
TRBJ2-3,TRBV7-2,CASSLVRIDTQYF
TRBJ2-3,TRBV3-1,CASSQRLAGPSTDTQYF
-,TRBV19,CASSNAGTGVETQYF
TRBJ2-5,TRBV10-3,CAISELGGETQYF
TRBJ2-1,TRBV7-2,CASNLGRRGPYNEQFF
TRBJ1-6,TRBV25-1,CASSGQNNSPLHF
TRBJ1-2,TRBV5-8,CASSYGQLGNYGYTF
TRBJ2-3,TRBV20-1,CSARRDSPIDTQYF
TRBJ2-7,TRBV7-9,CASSLVSRDYEQYF
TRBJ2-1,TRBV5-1,CASRLAGREQFF
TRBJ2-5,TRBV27,CASSLYPTGGFEQYF
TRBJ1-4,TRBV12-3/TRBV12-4,CASTPGGFEKLFF
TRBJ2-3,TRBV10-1,CASSDPLWGTDTQYF
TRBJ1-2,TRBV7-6,CASSLTAGGRDGYTF
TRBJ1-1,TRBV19,CASIREYRHTEAFF
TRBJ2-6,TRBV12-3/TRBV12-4,CASRDRVSGANVLTF
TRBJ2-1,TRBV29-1,CSVGTGSGEQFF
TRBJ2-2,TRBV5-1,CASSFRQGANTGELFF
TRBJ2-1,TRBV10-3,CATKGLPDNEQFF
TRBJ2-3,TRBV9,CASSDPTGSDTQYF
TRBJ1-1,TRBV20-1,CSARDPGGSEAFF
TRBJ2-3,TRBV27,CASSISGGRTDTQYF
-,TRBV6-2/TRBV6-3,CASRAAGGETQYF
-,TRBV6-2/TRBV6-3,CASSRAETQYF
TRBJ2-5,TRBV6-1,CASSEIQETQYF
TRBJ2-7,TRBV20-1,CSAYRELDYEQYF
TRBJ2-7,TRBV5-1,CASSSVRAYEQYF
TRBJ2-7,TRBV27,CASSLSLLGFEQYF
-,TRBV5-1,CASSFSGEGETQYF
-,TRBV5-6,CASSSDRAFYEQYF
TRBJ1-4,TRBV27,CASSGSLGEKLFF
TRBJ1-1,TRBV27,CASSLSKSRHSNTEAFF
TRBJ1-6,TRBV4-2,CASSQDRPRDYGSPLHF
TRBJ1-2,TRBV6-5,CASFAGGNRKGYTF
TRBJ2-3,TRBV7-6,CASSTRQGTLTDTQYF
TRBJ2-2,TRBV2,CASSEARRGPPGELFF
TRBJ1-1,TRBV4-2,CASSQDGQANTEAFF